What follows are 16 T cell receptor beta chains derived from one specimen sequenced in a study of control samples from healthy donors and cancer patients (dated by TCRdb to about 2020). The library was prepared using the immunoSEQ multiplex PCR assay. The clones in this table, taken by TCRdb from immuneACCESS, are in-frame only. Not every clone is retained; where verified, under half of the shortfall comes from an unresolved V gene, and the cause of the rest is unknown. For this sample the table gives about 170,000 clones, of which about nine tenths were detected only once. In total, the top ten clones hold roughly 1.6% of the sample. Sequencing was performed on blood. These TCRs come from a woman in her 30s in good health.

Concerning this clone itself: The sample holds other DNA sequences that translate to the same CDR3. The chain links TRBV11-1 to TRBJ1-6; the D gene is possibly TRBD1 (5 bases). The germline V gene encodes CDR1 SGHAT and CDR2 FQDESV (reference sequence). The CDR3 is 14 amino acids. Trimming took off 0 bases at V and 10 bases at J, with 10 bases between the two ends. The CDR3 sequence: CASSLAAGRSPLHF. DNA for the CDR3: TGTGCCAGCAGCTTAGCGGCAGGGCGATCACCCCTCCACTTT.

This chain links TRBV27 with TRBJ2-7; weak D call: TRBD2 (6 bases). The CDR3 length is 12 residues. The V and J ends lost 5 bases and 6 bases respectively, with 11 bases between them. The V gene's germline CDR1 is MNHEY and CDR2 SMNVEV (reference sequence). The CDR3 region is CASSPRDGEQYF. The CDR3 nucleotides are TGTGCCAGCAGTCCGCGGGATGGCGAGCAGTACTTC.

The chain recombines TRBV21-1 with TRBJ2-7; TRBD2 was called by the table and not checked on the DNA. TRBV21-1 is an annotated pseudogene. CDR3 length: 15 residues. The CDR3 loop is CASSKSEADSYEQYF. CDR3 nucleotides: TGTGCCAGCAGCAAATCCGAAGCGGACTCCTACGAGCAGTACTTC.

This chain links TRBV15 with TRBJ2-1, with 10 bases aligning to TRBD2. The CDR3 loop spans 15 amino acids. V was clipped by 8 bases and J by 3 bases; unmatched bases: 7. Germline CDR1 and CDR2: LNHNV and YYDKDF (reference sequence). For the CDR3, the DNA is TGTGCCACCGTGGACGGACTAGCGGTCTACAATGAGCAGTTCTTC. Its protein product is CATVDGLAVYNEQFF.

This clone appeared once. The sample contains more than one DNA sequence encoding this CDR3. The V call is TRBV11-2, the J call TRBJ2-5; 9 bases fit TRBD2. This CDR3 spans 14 amino acids. Trimming at V came to 5 bases and at J to 1 base, leaving 2 bases not matched to a gene. Germline V gives CDR1 SGHAT, CDR2 FQNNGV. CDR3 sequence (DNA): TGTGCCAGCAGCCGAGCGGGGGGCCAAGAGACCCAGTACTTC. This translates into CASSRAGGQETQYF. Filled out from reference TRBV11-2 and TRBJ2-5, the complete variable domain reads EAGVAQSPRYKIIEKRQSVAFWCNPISGHATLYWYQQILGQGPKLLIQFQNNGVVDDSQLPKDRFSAERLKGVDSTLKIQPAKLEDSAVYLCASSRAGGQETQYFGPGTRLLVL.

The genes are TRBV4-2 and TRBJ2-1; TRBD2 matches 15 bases. The CDR3 extends over 18 amino acids. Germline values: CDR1 LGHNA, CDR2 YNFKEQ. Trimming at V came to 3 bases and at J to 2 bases, leaving 5 bases not matched to a gene. The CDR3 region is CASSQGLAGGRPYNEQFF. The CDR3 coding sequence is TGTGCCAGCAGCCAGGGACTAGCGGGGGGCAGACCCTACAATGAGCAGTTCTTC.

The V and J genes are TRBV9 and TRBJ1-1; no clear D. The germline CDR1 and CDR2 sequences are SGDLS and YYNGEE. This CDR3 has 13 amino acids. Trimming pared 0 bases from V and 4 bases from J, leaving 7 bases between. Written as DNA, the CDR3 is TGTGCCAGCAGCGTAGGGGTGACCACTGAAGCTTTCTTT. It translates to CASSVGVTTEAFF.

V usage is TRBV9 and J usage is TRBJ1-1; D might be TRBD1 (6 bases). The length of the CDR3 is 14 residues. Germline-derived CDR1 and CDR2 are SGDLS and YYNGEE. V was pared by 1 base and J by 10 bases, with 17 bases between. The CDR3 is CASSVRGDGSGAFF. CDR3 nucleotides: TGTGCCAGCAGCGTAAGGGGGGACGGAAGTGGAGCTTTCTTT. Using reference TRBV9 and TRBJ1-1 for the parts outside the CDR3, the full variable domain is DSGVTQTPKHLITATGQRVTLRCSPRSGDLSVYWYQQSLDQGLQFLIQYYNGEERAKGNILERFSAQQFPDLHSELNLSSLELGDSALYFCASSVRGDGSGAFFGQGTRLTVV.

The chain has TRBV18 and TRBJ1-5; TRBD1 agrees at 7 bases. The germline V gene encodes CDR1 KGHSH and CDR2 LQKENI. The CDR3 loop spans 16 amino acids. V was clipped by 4 bases and J by 0 bases; unmatched bases: 6. CDR3: CASSRQGPNSNQPQHF. The CDR3 coding sequence is TGTGCCAGCTCACGACAGGGACCTAATAGCAATCAGCCCCAGCATTTT.

The table lists this clone with a count of one. The V call is TRBV10-2, the J call TRBJ2-1, with 8 bases lining up with TRBD1. The CDR3 is made up of 14 amino acids. The V segment lost 10 bases and the J segment 4 bases; nucleotides outside the gene matches: 9. Per germline, CDR1 WSHSY and CDR2 SAAADI. The CDR3 sequence: CATMTGEIYNEQFF. In DNA form, the CDR3 reads TGCGCCACCATGACAGGGGAAATTTACAATGAGCAGTTCTTC.

J is TRBJ1-1 and V is TRBV10-2, with 9 bases identical to TRBD1. Trimming cost V 0 bases and J 3 bases; bases outside gene matches: 5. The CDR3 runs to 16 residues. Germline loops: CDR1 WSHSY, CDR2 SAAADI. CDR3: CASSESGQGWHTEAFF. The CDR3 coding sequence is TGCGCCAGCAGTGAGTCGGGACAGGGATGGCACACTGAAGCTTTCTTT.

The rearrangement links TRBV5-4 to TRBJ1-5; TRBD1 is a possible D gene (5 bases). The CDR3 has 13 amino acids. The germline V gene encodes CDR1 SGHNT and CDR2 YYREEE (reference sequence). V lost 3 bases to trimming and J lost 5 bases, with 9 bases between them. The CDR3 reads CASSWVGDQPQHF. In DNA, the CDR3 is TGTGCCAGCAGCTGGGTAGGGGATCAGCCCCAGCATTTT.

Note on this clone: Distinct nucleotide sequences in the sample also encode this CDR3. The gene calls are TRBV6-1 and TRBJ1-2; D is unresolved. The CDR3 runs 13 residues. Germline V gene data show CDR1 as MNHNS and CDR2 as SASEGT. V lost 1 base and J lost 2, with 5 bases in between. The DNA for the CDR3 is TGTGCCAGCAGTGAAGGAGGGAACTATGGCTACACCTTC. This sequence encodes CASSEGGNYGYTF.

This clone has only one observation. V and J are TRBV28 and TRBJ1-1; TRBD1 might be the D (5 bases). Per germline, CDR1 MDHEN and CDR2 SYDVKM. Trimming removed 8 bases at V and 0 bases at J, with 10 bases between. This CDR3 has 13 amino acids. CDR3 in DNA: TGTGCCAGCCGGACACAACTGAACACTGAAGCTTTCTTT. Protein: CASRTQLNTEAFF. Looking up the rest from reference TRBV28 and TRBJ1-1 gives the full variable domain: DVKVTQSSRYLVKRTGEKVFLECVQDMDHENMFWYRQDPGLGLRLIYFSYDVKMKEKGDIPEGYSVSREKKERFSLILESASTNQTSMYLCASRTQLNTEAFFGQGTRLTVV.

This clone was counted once. This chain joins TRBV10-3 and TRBJ1-1; the match to TRBD1 covers 10 bases. The ends lost 4 bases at V and 6 bases at J; junction bases unmatched: 5. The CDR3 is 14 residues long. Germline V CDR1 and CDR2: ENHRY, SYGVKD. In DNA form, the CDR3 reads TGTGCCATCAGTGGGAGGACAGGGGGTGCTGAAGCTTTCTTT. Protein: CAISGRTGGAEAFF.

The J gene is TRBJ1-1, the V gene TRBV9; possibly TRBD1 for D (6 bases). Trimming pared 3 bases from V and 1 base from J, leaving 10 bases between. Germline CDR1 reads SGDLS; CDR2 reads YYNGEE. This CDR3 spans 14 amino acids. In nucleotides, the CDR3 is TGTGCCAGCAGCGACAGGGTCGGGAACACTGAAGCTTTCTTT. Translating gives CASSDRVGNTEAFF.